The 13 T cell receptor beta chains presented below share a single source sample, sequenced in a study of blood T cell repertoires in COVID-19. TCRdb keeps only in-frame clones here, not all; method: immunoSEQ multiplex PCR. The sample has tens of thousands of clones, 80% to 90% seen once; the top ten hold approximately 7.2%. Source material: peripheral blood. The receptors derive from a human donor in a cohort sampled during active COVID-19.

A single count supports this clone. The V and J genes are TRBV28 and TRBJ1-2; D perhaps matches TRBD1 (5 bases). Germline-derived CDR1 and CDR2 are MDHEN and SYDVKM. The CDR3 runs to 14 residues. Trimming removed 7 bases from V and 5 bases from J, with 17 bases in between. This CDR3 is CASNRGGTGYGYTF. CDR3 nucleotide sequence: TGTGCCAGCAATCGGGGAGGGACGGGATATGGCTACACCTTC.

This clone was picked up a small number of times. This chain links TRBV30 with TRBJ1-1; TRBD1 matches 9 bases. CDR3 size: 15 residues. V shed 3 bases and J 4 bases; nucleotides not matched to a gene: 9. The V gene's germline CDR1 is GTSNPN and CDR2 SVGIG (reference sequence). The CDR3 DNA is TGTGCCTGGAGGGACAGGGGAGCTTGGGGCACTGAAGCTTTCTTT. This codes for CAWRDRGAWGTEAFF.

The chain employs TRBV6-2 or TRBV6-3 and TRBJ2-1; the match to TRBD1 covers 7 bases. Trimming cost V 4 bases and J 9 bases; bases outside gene matches: 3. This CDR3 spans 12 amino acids. The germline gives CDR1 MNHEY, CDR2 SVGEGT. The CDR3 loop reads CASSFGTVEQFF. CDR3 DNA sequence: TGTGCCAGCAGTTTCGGGACAGTTGAGCAGTTCTTC.

J is TRBJ1-4 and V is TRBV3-1 (or the pseudogene TRBV3-2); D unclear. V gave up 5 bases and J gave up 5 bases, with 12 bases separating them. CDR3 length equals 14 residues. In germline, CDR1 is LGHDT, CDR2 YNNKEL (reference sequence). The CDR3 here is CASSSRRGNEKLFF. CDR3 nucleotides: TGTGCCAGCAGCTCTAGACGAGGAAATGAAAAACTGTTTTTT.

J is TRBJ2-1 and V is TRBV30; 8 bases align to TRBD2. CDR3 length equals 15 residues. Germline loops: CDR1 GTSNPN, CDR2 SVGIG (reference sequence). Trimming cost V 0 bases and J 4 bases; bases outside gene matches: 5. The DNA for the CDR3 is TGTGCCTGGAGTGTACTGGCTAGCGGGTACAATGAGCAGTTCTTC. Protein sequence: CAWSVLASGYNEQFF.

The chain combines TRBV19 with TRBJ1-5; possibly TRBD1 for D (5 bases). The CDR3 consists of 18 residues. Trimming left V 6 bases short and J 1 base short, with 22 bases between. CDR1 and CDR2 (germline): LNHDA, SQIVND (reference sequence). This chain's CDR3 is CASRLSWGEYRSNQPQHF. CDR3 bases: TGTGCCAGTAGGCTTTCCTGGGGGGAATATCGGAGCAATCAGCCCCAGCATTTT.

The sample holds a few counts of this clone. The V gene is TRBV30, the J gene TRBJ1-2, with D possibly TRBD1 on 5 matching bases. The CDR3 contains 14 residues. Trimming pared 4 bases from V and 1 base from J, leaving 13 bases between. CDR1 and CDR2 (germline): GTSNPN, SVGIG (reference sequence). CDR3 in DNA: TGTGCCTGGAAGGTGGACACTTTTAACTATGGCTACACCTTC. This codes for CAWKVDTFNYGYTF.

The J gene is TRBJ1-2, the V gene TRBV5-5; 8 nucleotides line up with TRBD1. The CDR3 contains 14 residues. V lost 3 bases and J lost 7; bases outside the gene matches: 8. From germline, CDR1 is SGHKS and CDR2 YYEKEE (reference sequence). In DNA form, the CDR3 reads TGTGCCAGCAGCTGGGGGACAGGAGGTCTTGGCTACACCTTC. Its protein is CASSWGTGGLGYTF.

This chain uses TRBV7-2 with TRBJ1-5, with D perhaps TRBD1 (5 bases). The ends were cut back, 5 bases at V and 2 bases at J, with 13 bases in the middle. CDR1 is SGHTA and CDR2 is FQGNSA in the germline V gene. The CDR3 contains 15 residues. CDR3 nucleotide sequence: TGTGCCAGCAGCCGGGGCGGGGGAGGCAATCAGCCCCAGCATTTT. This codes for CASSRGGGGNQPQHF.

The V gene is TRBV27, the J gene TRBJ1-2; 12 bases align to TRBD1. V dropped 5 bases and J dropped 7; count of bases not matched to a gene: 5. Germline loops: CDR1 MNHEY, CDR2 SMNVEV (reference sequence). This CDR3 comprises 14 residues. The CDR3 here is CASSTGQGAGGYTF. The CDR3 nucleotides read TGTGCCAGCAGTACGGGACAGGGGGCGGGTGGCTACACCTTC.

This clone was recorded once. The chain is built from TRBV5-1 and TRBJ2-5; TRBD1 matches at 8 bases. Germline assignment: CDR1 SGHRS and CDR2 YFSETQ. The CDR3 spans 15 residues. V trimming: 4 bases; J trimming: 5 bases; junction bases outside the gene matches: 10. The CDR3 sequence: CASSEPGGIGETQYF. The CDR3 nucleotides read TGCGCCAGCAGCGAGCCAGGGGGCATAGGGGAGACCCAGTACTTC.

The CDR3 coding sequence is TGTGCCAGCAGCCAAGATCAGCTAGCGGGACGATCGGCAGATACGCAGTATTTT. This gives the protein CASSQDQLAGRSADTQYF. V gene TRBV14 combines with J gene TRBJ2-3; 9 nucleotides agree with TRBD2. This CDR3 comprises 18 residues. In germline, CDR1 is SGHDN, CDR2 FVKESK. Trimming took 0 bases from V and 4 from J; bases not matched to a gene: 11.

V is TRBV9 and J is TRBJ1-1, with D unclear. This CDR3 spans 13 amino acids. Germline V CDR1 and CDR2: SGDLS, YYNGEE. The V and J ends lost 4 bases and 1 base respectively, with 8 bases between them. CDR3 DNA: TGTGCCAGCAGCTCCCGACAGAACACTGAAGCTTTCTTT. Translated, it gives CASSSRQNTEAFF.